This entry lists 12 T cell receptor beta chains sequenced from one sample in a study of cytomegalovirus exposure and HLA in healthy donors. A multiplex PCR was run with 60 Vbeta primers and 13 Jbeta primers. Profiled with immunoSEQ multiplex PCR; TCRdb holds only in-frame clones, not every one. The sample gives 250,000 to 350,000 clones, 80% of which show up once; about 0.3% is in the top ten. Sample: PBMCs. The receptors originated from a girl aged 2 to 9 in good health and CMV-seronegative.

This sequence joins TRBV6-4 and TRBJ2-1; TRBD2 is a possible D gene (6 bases). The CDR3 has 16 residues. Looked up from germline, CDR1 is MRHNA and CDR2 is SNTAGT. The germline V and J ends were trimmed by 0 bases and 1 base, with 10 bases remaining between them. DNA for the CDR3: TGTGCCAGCAGTGACTCGAATCGGGGGTCCTACAATGAGCAGTTCTTC. Translating gives CASSDSNRGSYNEQFF.

The genes are TRBV2 and TRBJ1-3; 7 nucleotides align to TRBD1. This CDR3 has 16 amino acids. V lost 6 bases to trimming and J lost 0 bases; unmatched junction nucleotides: 8. Germline V gives CDR1 SNHLY, CDR2 FYNNEI. CDR3 sequence (DNA): TGTGCCAGCAGCCCAGGACAGGCGCGCTCTGGAAACACCATATATTTT. This codes for CASSPGQARSGNTIYF.

This clone was seen only once. This chain joins TRBV13 and TRBJ2-2, with D tentatively TRBD2 (6 bases). V was clipped by 3 bases and J by 1 base, with 9 bases between them. The length of the CDR3 is 15 residues. CDR1 and CDR2 (germline): PRHDT, FYEKMQ (reference sequence). CDR3 coding DNA: TGTGCCAGCAGCTTGGGACTTTTGAACACCGGGGAGCTGTTTTTT. It yields the protein CASSLGLLNTGELFF.

This chain links TRBV5-1 with TRBJ1-4; no clear D. The V and J ends lost 1 base and 6 bases respectively, with 19 bases between them. Germline V gene data show CDR1 as SGHRS and CDR2 as YFSETQ. This CDR3 spans 17 amino acids. CDR3 region: CASSLSTPGGRHEKLFF. The CDR3 DNA is TGCGCCAGCAGCTTGTCGACTCCAGGAGGACGTCATGAAAAACTGTTTTTT. The full variable domain, its missing parts supplied by reference TRBV5-1 and TRBJ1-4, is KAGVTQTPRYLIKTRGQQVTLSCSPISGHRSVSWYQQTPGQGLQFLFEYFSETQRNKGNFPGRFSGRQFSNSRSEMNVSTLELGDSALYLCASSLSTPGGRHEKLFFGSGTQLSVL.

The rearrangement joins TRBV7-6 to TRBJ2-2; 7 bases line up with TRBD1. This CDR3 has 16 residues. V trimming: 3 bases; J trimming: 0 bases; junction bases outside the gene matches: 4. CDR1 and CDR2 (germline): SGHVS, FNYEAQ. CDR3 amino acids: CASSFPGTANTGELFF. The CDR3 DNA is TGTGCCAGCAGCTTCCCGGGGACAGCGAACACCGGGGAGCTGTTTTTT.

The chain uses TRBV5-6 and TRBJ1-5; no reliable D call. This CDR3 spans 14 amino acids. Germline V gives CDR1 SGHDT, CDR2 YYEEEE. V was cut by 0 bases and J by 3 bases, with 7 bases left in between. The CDR3 nucleotides read TGTGCCAGCAGCTTGGCCGGTTACAATCAGCCCCAGCATTTT. Its translation: CASSLAGYNQPQHF.

The V and J genes are TRBV9 and TRBJ2-3, with TRBD1 identical over 8 bases. With V trimmed by 4 bases and J by 1 base, 5 bases remained unmatched. The CDR3 extends over 15 amino acids. CDR1 SGDLS and CDR2 YYNGEE come from the germline V gene. The CDR3 nucleotides read TGTGCCAGCAGCCTCAGGGGGCGCGGCACAGATACGCAGTATTTT. This sequence encodes CASSLRGRGTDTQYF.

This clone was seen only a few times. The chain is built from TRBV6-1 and TRBJ1-2; 7 bases fit TRBD1. J lost 4 bases, V lost 4 bases, and 6 bases had no gene match. Germline CDR1 is MNHNS and CDR2 is SASEGT. The CDR3 has 14 residues. The CDR3 sequence is CASSGRQGPYGYTF. The CDR3 DNA sequence: TGTGCCAGCAGTGGGAGACAGGGCCCCTATGGCTACACCTTC.

V and J are TRBV6-6 and TRBJ2-1, with 7 bases aligning to TRBD1. The V gene's germline CDR1 is MNHNY and CDR2 SVGAGI (reference sequence). The CDR3 has 16 residues. The V segment lost 2 bases and the J segment 3 bases; nucleotides outside the gene matches: 7. The CDR3 DNA is TGTGCCAGCAGTTACGATAAACAGGGGAACTACAATGAGCAGTTCTTC. It codes for CASSYDKQGNYNEQFF.

J is TRBJ2-5 and V is TRBV9; 7 nucleotides line up with TRBD1. This CDR3 comprises 14 residues. Trimming cost V 0 bases and J 5 bases; bases outside gene matches: 4. Germline loops: CDR1 SGDLS, CDR2 YYNGEE. The CDR3 DNA reads as TGTGCCAGCAGCGTAGGGGACAGAGCGGAGACCCAGTACTTC. Amino acids: CASSVGDRAETQYF.

The rearrangement links TRBV19 to TRBJ2-1; 7 bases agree with TRBD2. Per the germline V gene, CDR1 is LNHDA and CDR2 is SQIVND (reference sequence). This CDR3 region has 18 residues. V lost 0 bases to trimming and J lost 5 bases; unmatched junction nucleotides: 13. The CDR3 is CASSIDPPASGTNNEQFF. Here the CDR3 DNA reads TGTGCCAGTAGTATAGATCCCCCGGCTAGCGGAACCAACAATGAGCAGTTCTTC.

A note on this clone: Mismatch with germline at one junction end may stem from a read error. The chain couples TRBV7-9 to TRBJ1-5; weak D call: TRBD1 (5 bases). The CDR3 sequence is 12 residues long. Germline CDR1 is SEHNR and CDR2 is FQNEAQ (reference sequence). In DNA, the CDR3 is TGTGCCAGCAGCTTAGGACCCGGAGAACAGGATTTT. Amino acid sequence: CASSLGPGEQDF. The full variable domain, its missing parts supplied by reference TRBV7-9 and TRBJ1-5, is DTGVSQNPRHKITKRGQNVTFRCDPISEHNRLYWYRQTLGQGPEFLTYFQNEAQLEKSRLLSDRFSAERPKGSFSTLEIQRTEQGDSAMYLCASSLGPGEQDFGDGTRLSIL.